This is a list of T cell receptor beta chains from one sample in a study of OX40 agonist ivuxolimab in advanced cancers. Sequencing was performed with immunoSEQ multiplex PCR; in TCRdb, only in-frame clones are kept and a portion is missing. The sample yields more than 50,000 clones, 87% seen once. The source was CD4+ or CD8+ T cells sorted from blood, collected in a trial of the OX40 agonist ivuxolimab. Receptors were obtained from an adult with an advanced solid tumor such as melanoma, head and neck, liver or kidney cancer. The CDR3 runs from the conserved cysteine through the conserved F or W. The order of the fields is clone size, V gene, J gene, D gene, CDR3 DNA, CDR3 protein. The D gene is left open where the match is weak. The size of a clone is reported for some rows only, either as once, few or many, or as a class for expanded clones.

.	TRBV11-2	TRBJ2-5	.	TGTGCCAGCAGCTTCCTCGGGCAAGAGACCCAGTACTTC	CASSFLGQETQYF
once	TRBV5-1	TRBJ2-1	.	TGCGCCAGCAGCTCGGACTATTTTTCCTACAATGAGCAGTTCTTC	CASSSDYFSYNEQFF
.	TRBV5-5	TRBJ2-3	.	TGTGCCAGCAGCCCCGGGACCCCGACGGATACGCAGTATTTT	CASSPGTPTDTQYF
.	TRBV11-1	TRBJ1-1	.	TGTGCCAGCAGCATTGGACAGGAAGCTTTCTTT	CASSIGQEAFF
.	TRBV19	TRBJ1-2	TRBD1	TGTGCCAGTAAGACCGGGACAGGGGTAGAAATCGATGGCTACACCTTC	CASKTGTGVEIDGYTF
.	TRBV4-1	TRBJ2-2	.	TGCGCCAGCAGCCCCGAGAGGGCGGGGACCGGGGAGCTGTTTTTT	CASSPERAGTGELFF
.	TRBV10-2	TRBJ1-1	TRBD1	TGCGCCAGCGGCCGGGACAGGGTCCTTGAAGCTTTCTTT	CASGRDRVLEAFF
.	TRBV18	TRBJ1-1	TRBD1	TGTGCCAGCTCAAACGAGAACAGGGGGACTCCTGAAGCTTTCTTT	CASSNENRGTPEAFF
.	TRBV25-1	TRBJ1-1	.	TGTGCCAGCAGTGAAACAGCAATGAACACTGAAGCTTTCTTT	CASSETAMNTEAFF
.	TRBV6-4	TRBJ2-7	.	TGTGCCAGCAATCAGTCAACCTACGAGCAGTACTTC	CASNQSTYEQYF
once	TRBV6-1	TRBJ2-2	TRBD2	TGTGCCAGCATATTCGGGACTAGCCCCGGGGAGCTGTTTTTT	CASIFGTSPGELFF
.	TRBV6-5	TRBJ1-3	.	TGTGCCAGCAGTTACCGGGTAACCGGAAACACCATATATTTT	CASSYRVTGNTIYF
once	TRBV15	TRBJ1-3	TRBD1	TGTGCCACCAGCAGAGATCCTGGGACAGGAGGAAACACCATATATTTT	CATSRDPGTGGNTIYF
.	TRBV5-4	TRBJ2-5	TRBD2	TGTGCCAGCAGCTTGGGGACTAGCGGGAGAGAGACCCAGTACTTC	CASSLGTSGRETQYF
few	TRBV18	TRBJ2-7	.	TGTGCCAGCTCACCTGACCCTGGAAACTACGAGCAGTACTTC	CASSPDPGNYEQYF
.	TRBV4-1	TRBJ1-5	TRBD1	TGCGCCAGCAGACAACAGGGGAATAGCAATCAGCCCCAGCATTTT	CASRQQGNSNQPQHF
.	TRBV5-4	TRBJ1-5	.	TGTGCCACCAGCTCCGACCCCATTGGGAATCAGCCCCAGCATTTT	CATSSDPIGNQPQHF
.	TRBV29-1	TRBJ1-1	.	TGCAGCGCACGCGAACCTGAAGCTTTCTTT	CSAREPEAFF
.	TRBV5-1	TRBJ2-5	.	TGCGCCAGCAGCTTGGGGGGGGCGAGGATGGAGACCCAGTACTTC	CASSLGGARMETQYF
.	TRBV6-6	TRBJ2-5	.	TGTGCCAGCAGTACTCTGACCCACCAAGAGACCCAGTACTTC	CASSTLTHQETQYF
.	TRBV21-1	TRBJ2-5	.	TGTGCCAGCAGCAAAGCCCAGACTCAAGAGACCCAGTACTTC	CASSKAQTQETQYF
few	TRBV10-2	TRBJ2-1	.	TGCGCCAGCACCTCGACTATGCTCGGTGAGCAGTTCTTC	CASTSTMLGEQFF
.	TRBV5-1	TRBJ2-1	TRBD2	TGCGCCAGCGGGTTCCCTAGCGGGGGGATAAATGAGCAGTTCTTC	CASGFPSGGINEQFF